The 10 T cell receptor beta chains reported below all come from one sample, sequenced in a study of early T cells in non-severe SARS-CoV-2 infection. MiXCR, run by TCRdb on the 5' RACE reads, gives a single entry per CDR3 protein. The data contain approximately 56,000 distinct CDR3 sequences, about 9.7% of them seen just once; the ten biggest clones take up approximately 4%. The sequencing sample was made of whole blood. The receptor source for this set is an adult who was a healthcare worker with PCR-confirmed SARS-CoV-2 infection or an uninfected control (not recorded which).

This clonotype occurred a few times. The J gene is TRBJ2-5, the V gene TRBV6-2 or TRBV6-3, with 9 bases lining up with TRBD2. The germline CDR1 and CDR2 sequences are MNHEY and SVGEGT. This CDR3 region has 18 residues. With 5 bases clipped from V and 2 bases from J, the junction kept 15 bases outside the gene matches. This CDR3 is CASSGRVWREGVQETQYF. CDR3 nucleotides: TGTGCCAGCAGTGGGCGTGTGTGGCGGGAGGGCGTTCAAGAGACCCAGTACTTC.

In this sample, this clonotype turned up many times. The V call is TRBV3-1, the J call TRBJ2-2; the D is unclear. This CDR3 has 14 residues. Germline lookup yields CDR1 LGHDT and CDR2 YNNKEL (reference sequence). Trimming took off 0 bases at V and 3 bases at J, with 5 bases between the two ends. CDR3 sequence (DNA): TGTGCCAGCAGCCAAGATTCCGACACCGGGGAGCTGTTTTTT. It is translated as CASSQDSDTGELFF.

Only a few counts were recorded for this clonotype. The rearrangement uses TRBV20-1 and TRBJ1-2; D is possibly TRBD1 (5 bases). The germline V gene has CDR1 DFQATT and CDR2 SNEGSKA (reference sequence). The CDR3 runs to 14 residues. Trimming stripped 6 bases from V and 1 base from J, with 15 bases between. The CDR3 sequence: CSAVRQPGNYGYTF. In nucleotides, the CDR3 is TGCAGTGCCGTGCGACAGCCTGGTAACTATGGCTACACCTTC.

V gene TRBV29-1 combines with J gene TRBJ2-7, with D perhaps given as TRBD1 or TRBD2 (7 bases each). Trimming cost V 4 bases and J 1 base, with 11 bases left between them. Germline CDR1 SQVTM, CDR2 ANQGSEA. The CDR3 sequence is 13 residues long. Here the CDR3 reads CSVGGGQSYEQYF. In DNA, the CDR3 is TGCAGCGTTGGGGGGGGACAGTCCTACGAGCAGTACTTC.

About this clonotype itself: A read error is possible here, since a much larger clone lies one base away. The V and J genes are TRBV6-6 and TRBJ2-7; no definite D call. The germline gives CDR1 MNHNY, CDR2 SVGAGI (reference sequence). V dropped 6 bases and J dropped 2 bases, with 11 bases sitting between them. The CDR3 consists of 13 residues. The CDR3 DNA is TGTGCCAGCAGGGGTAGATATCCCTACGAGCAGTACTTC. Protein product: CASRGRYPYEQYF.

This clonotype counts as large (0.1 to 1%). The rearrangement links TRBV11-2 to TRBJ2-1; 9 bases line up with TRBD1. The V gene end was trimmed by 6 bases and the J gene end by 10 bases; junction bases not matched to a gene: 13. The CDR3 runs to 15 residues. CDR1 SGHAT and CDR2 FQNNGV come from the germline V gene. The DNA for the CDR3 is TGTGCCAGCAGTCCTGGGACAGGGACTCCCCGGGAGCAGTTCTTC. Its protein product is CASSPGTGTPREQFF.

This rearrangement joins TRBV3-1 to TRBJ2-5; D unresolved. Per germline, CDR1 LGHDT and CDR2 YNNKEL (reference sequence). Between the trimmed V and J ends, which lost 4 bases and 5 bases, there was a span of 14 bases. This CDR3 is 14 amino acids long. The CDR3 loop reads CASSRHSEGETQYF. CDR3 nucleotides: TGTGCCAGCAGCCGCCACTCTGAAGGGGAGACCCAGTACTTC.

This clonotype occurred a few times. The gene calls are TRBV30 and TRBJ2-1; TRBD1 is a possible D gene (6 bases). CDR1 and CDR2 (germline): GTSNPN, SVGIG (reference sequence). The CDR3 covers 15 residues. Trimming took off 2 bases at V and 1 base at J, with 12 bases between the two ends. CDR3 region: CAWSKTGWSYNEQFF. CDR3 nucleotide sequence: TGTGCCTGGAGTAAGACAGGTTGGTCCTACAATGAGCAGTTCTTC. Filled out from reference TRBV30 and TRBJ2-1, the complete variable domain reads SQTIHQWPATLVQPVGSPLSLECTVEGTSNPNLYWYRQAAGRGLQLLFYSVGIGQISSEVPQNLSASRPQDRQFILSSKKLLLSDSGFYLCAWSKTGWSYNEQFFGPGTRLTVL.

This clonotype was seen many times. The V call is TRBV5-6, the J call TRBJ2-1; D perhaps matches TRBD2 (5 bases). Germline values: CDR1 SGHDT, CDR2 YYEEEE. The CDR3 has 15 amino acids. Trimming removed 6 bases at V and 8 bases at J, with 21 bases between. DNA of the CDR3: TGTGCCAGCACCCTAGAAAGGGCCTTCGGGGATGAGCAGTTCTTC. Translated, it gives CASTLERAFGDEQFF. Together with reference TRBV5-6 and TRBJ2-1, the CDR3 gives the full variable domain: DAGVTQSPTHLIKTRGQQVTLRCSPKSGHDTVSWYQQALGQGPQFIFQYYEEEERQRGNFPDRFSGHQFPNYSSELNVNALLLGDSALYLCASTLERAFGDEQFFGPGTRLTVL.

This clonotype was recorded at least ten times. The V call is TRBV12-3 or TRBV12-4, the J call TRBJ2-3; TRBD2 agrees at 8 bases. V was pared by 3 bases and J by 5 bases, with 4 bases of the junction left unmatched. CDR3 length equals 14 residues. The DNA of the CDR3 is TGTGCCAGCAGTTTTGGGGCGGGGGGAGATACGCAGTATTTT. This codes for CASSFGAGGDTQYF.